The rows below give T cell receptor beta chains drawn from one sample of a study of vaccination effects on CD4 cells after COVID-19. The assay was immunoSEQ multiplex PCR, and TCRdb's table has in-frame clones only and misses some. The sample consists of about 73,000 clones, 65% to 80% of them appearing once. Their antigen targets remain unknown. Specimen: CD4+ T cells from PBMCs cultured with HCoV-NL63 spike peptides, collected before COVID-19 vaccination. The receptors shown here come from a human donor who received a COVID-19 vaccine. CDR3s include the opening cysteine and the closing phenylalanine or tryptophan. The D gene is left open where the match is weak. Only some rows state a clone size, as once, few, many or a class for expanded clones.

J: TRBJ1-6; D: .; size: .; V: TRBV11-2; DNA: TGTGCCAGCAGCTTAGTTGGGGGATCACCCCTCCACTTT; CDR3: CASSLVGGSPLHF
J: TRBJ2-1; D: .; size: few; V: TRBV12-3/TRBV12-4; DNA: TGTGCCAGCAGGCCTAGCATCAATGAGCAGTTCTTC; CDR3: CASRPSINEQFF
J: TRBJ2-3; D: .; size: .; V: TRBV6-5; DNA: TGTGCCAGCAGTCGACTAGGAACTAACACAGATACGCAGTATTTT; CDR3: CASSRLGTNTDTQYF
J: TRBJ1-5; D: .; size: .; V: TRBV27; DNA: TGTGCCAGCAGTTTAGGCCGGGGGCGCGAAGATCAGCCCCAGCATTTT; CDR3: CASSLGRGREDQPQHF
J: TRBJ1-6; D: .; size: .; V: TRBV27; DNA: TGTGCCAGCACCTCCGGACGGAGAAATAATTCACCCCTCCACTTT; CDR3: CASTSGRRNNSPLHF
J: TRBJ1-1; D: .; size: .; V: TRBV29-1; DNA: TGCAGCGTTGTAAGCCCGCTGAGGGCTGAAGCTTTCTTT; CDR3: CSVVSPLRAEAFF
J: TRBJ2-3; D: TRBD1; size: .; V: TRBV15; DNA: TGTGCCACCAGCAGAGGGACAGGGTATTCATATACGCAGTATTTT; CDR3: CATSRGTGYSYTQYF
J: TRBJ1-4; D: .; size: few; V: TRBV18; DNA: TGTGCCAGCTCACCGCTACCTAAGGCTGAAAAACTGTTTTTT; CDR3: CASSPLPKAEKLFF
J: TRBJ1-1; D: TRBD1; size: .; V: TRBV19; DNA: TGTGCCAGTAGTCCCAGGACAGGGGTGGACACTGAAGCTTTCTTT; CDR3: CASSPRTGVDTEAFF
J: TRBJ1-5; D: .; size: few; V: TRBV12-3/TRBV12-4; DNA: TGTGCCAGCAGTTCGGACGGGAATCAGCCCCAGCATTTT; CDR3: CASSSDGNQPQHF
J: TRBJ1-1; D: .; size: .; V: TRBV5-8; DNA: TGTGCCAGCCCCTCCTCGGTGGGTGGTGAGGCTTTCTTT; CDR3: CASPSSVGGEAFF
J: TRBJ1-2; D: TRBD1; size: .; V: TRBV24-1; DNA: TGTGCCACCAGTGATGGGACAGCTAACTATGGCTACACCTTC; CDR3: CATSDGTANYGYTF
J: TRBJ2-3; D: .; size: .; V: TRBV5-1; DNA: TGCGCCAGCAGCCGCTGGGGCCTTTTGACAGCTATCACAGATACGCAGTATTTT; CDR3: CASSRWGLLTAITDTQYF
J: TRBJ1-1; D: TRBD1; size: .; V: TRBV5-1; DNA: TGCGCCAGCAGCCTAGCGGGACAGGTCATGAACACTGAAGCTTTCTTT; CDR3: CASSLAGQVMNTEAFF
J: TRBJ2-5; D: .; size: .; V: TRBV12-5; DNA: TGTGCTAGTGGTTTGGTACGGGAGACCCAGTACTTC; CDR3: CASGLVRETQYF
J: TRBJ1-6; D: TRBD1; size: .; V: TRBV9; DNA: TGTGCCAGCAGCCCCCACGCGGGACAGACTAATTCACCCCTCCACTTT; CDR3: CASSPHAGQTNSPLHF
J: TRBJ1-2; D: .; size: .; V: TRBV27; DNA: TGTGCCAGCAGTATCGGAGGGATTTACGGCTACACCTTC; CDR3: CASSIGGIYGYTF
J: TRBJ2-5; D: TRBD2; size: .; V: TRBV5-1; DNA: TGCGCCAGCAGCCGGACTAGCGGCCTACACCAAGAGACCCAGTACTTC; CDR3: CASSRTSGLHQETQYF
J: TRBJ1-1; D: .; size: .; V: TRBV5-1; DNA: TGCGCCAGCAGCCCACAGACAGCGAACACTGAAGCTTTCTTT; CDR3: CASSPQTANTEAFF
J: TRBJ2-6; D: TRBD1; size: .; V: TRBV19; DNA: TGTGCCAGTGCGGACAGGGGAGGGGCTGGGGCCAACGTCCTGACTTTC; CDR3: CASADRGGAGANVLTF
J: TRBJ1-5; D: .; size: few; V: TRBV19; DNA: TGTGCCAGTAGTATAACAGTGTATCAGCCCCAGCATTTT; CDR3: CASSITVYQPQHF
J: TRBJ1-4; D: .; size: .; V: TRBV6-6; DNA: TGTGCCAGCAGTTACTCGAAAGGACAGAATGAAAAACTGTTTTTT; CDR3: CASSYSKGQNEKLFF
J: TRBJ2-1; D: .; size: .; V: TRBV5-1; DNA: TGCGCCAGCAGTCCGGGCTCAGAAAATGAGCAGTTCTTC; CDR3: CASSPGSENEQFF
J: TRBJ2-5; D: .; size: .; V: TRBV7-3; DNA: TGTGCCAGCAGCTCCGCAGGGGTGGAGACCCAGTACTTC; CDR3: CASSSAGVETQYF
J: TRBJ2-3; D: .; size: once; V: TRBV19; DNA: TGTGCCAGTAGTATAAGGGGGTTTATAGGGACCGGTGTCACAGATACGCAGTATTTT; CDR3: CASSIRGFIGTGVTDTQYF
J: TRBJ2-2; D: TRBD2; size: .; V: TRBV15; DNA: TGTGCCACCAGCGACAGCGGGGGGGCTACCGGGGAGCTGTTTTTT; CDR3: CATSDSGGATGELFF
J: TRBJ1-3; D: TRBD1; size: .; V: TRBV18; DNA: TGTGCCAGCTCCCCGATGACAGGGGATCTCCGAAACACCATATATTTT; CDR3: CASSPMTGDLRNTIYF
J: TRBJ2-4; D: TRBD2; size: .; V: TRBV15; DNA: TGTGCCACCAGCACCTGGCGGGGGGAAAACATTCAGTACTTC; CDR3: CATSTWRGENIQYF
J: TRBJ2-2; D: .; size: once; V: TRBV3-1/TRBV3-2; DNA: TGTGCCAGCAGCCTCGGAGGGGGGTTGAACACCGGGGAGCTGTTTTTT; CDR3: CASSLGGGLNTGELFF
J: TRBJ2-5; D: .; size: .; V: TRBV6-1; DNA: TGTGCCAGCAGTGAAGCACCCTACTCACCCCAAGAGACCCAGTACTTC; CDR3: CASSEAPYSPQETQYF
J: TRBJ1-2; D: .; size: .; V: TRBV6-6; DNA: TGTGCCAGCAGTTACTCGAAGAAGCCAACAGATGGCTACACCTTC; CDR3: CASSYSKKPTDGYTF
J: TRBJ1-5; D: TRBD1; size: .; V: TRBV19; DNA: TGTGCCAGTAGTACTACAGGGGGCGGTCAGCCCCAGCATTTT; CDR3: CASSTTGGGQPQHF
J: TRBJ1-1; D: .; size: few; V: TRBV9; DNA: TGTGCCAGCAGCGCTAGTCTGAACACTGAAGCTTTCTTT; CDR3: CASSASLNTEAFF
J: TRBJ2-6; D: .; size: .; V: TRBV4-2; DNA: TGTGCCAGCAGCCAGTTTTCGGGGGCGGCCTTCTCTGGGGCCAACGTCCTGACTTTC; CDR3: CASSQFSGAAFSGANVLTF
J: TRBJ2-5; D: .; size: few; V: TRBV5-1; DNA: TGCGCCAGCAGCCCGATGGGCAGTAAAGAGACCCAGTACTTC; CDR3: CASSPMGSKETQYF
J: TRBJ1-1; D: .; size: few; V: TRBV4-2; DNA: TGTGCCAGCAGTCGGGACCGCGCCGGGTTGGCTTTCTTT; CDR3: CASSRDRAGLAFF
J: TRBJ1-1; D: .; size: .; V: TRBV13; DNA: TGTGCCAGCAGCCAGCGAGAGGGGGGTACGAACACTGAAGCTTTCTTT; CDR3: CASSQREGGTNTEAFF
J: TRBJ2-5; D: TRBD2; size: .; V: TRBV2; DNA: TGTGCCAGCAGGGAACTAGCGGGGGGCCCAAAAGAGACCCAGTACTTC; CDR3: CASRELAGGPKETQYF
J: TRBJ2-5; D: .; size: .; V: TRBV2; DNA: TGTGCCAGCCAAAGGAGGGGGGCCAGAGAGACCCAGTACTTC; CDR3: CASQRRGARETQYF
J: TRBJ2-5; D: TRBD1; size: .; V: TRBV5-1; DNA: TGCGCCAGCAGCTCTGGACAGGGGCAAGAGACCCAGTACTTC; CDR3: CASSSGQGQETQYF
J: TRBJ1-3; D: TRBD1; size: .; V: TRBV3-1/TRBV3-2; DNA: TGTGCCAGCAGCCAAGGGGACAGGCACACGACCATATATTTT; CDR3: CASSQGDRHTTIYF
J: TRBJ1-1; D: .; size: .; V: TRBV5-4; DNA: TGTGCCAGCAGCCCGGCCGGTGGGGCCAACGGGGCTTTCTTT; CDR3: CASSPAGGANGAFF
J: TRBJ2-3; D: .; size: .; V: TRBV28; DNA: TGTGCCAGCAGTTTATTGGGGGGGGCTAAGGCAGATACGCAGTATTTT; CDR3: CASSLLGGAKADTQYF
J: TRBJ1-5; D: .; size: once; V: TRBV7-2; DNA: TGTGCCAGCAGTCTAGACAGCAATAGCAATCAGCCCCAGCATTTT; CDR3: CASSLDSNSNQPQHF
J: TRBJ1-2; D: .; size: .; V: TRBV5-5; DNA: TGTGCCAGCAGCGACGAGACTCACTATGGCTACACCTTC; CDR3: CASSDETHYGYTF
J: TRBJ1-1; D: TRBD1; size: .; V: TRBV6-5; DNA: TGTGCCAGCAGTACGACAGGGAAGGCTGAAGCTTTCTTT; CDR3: CASSTTGKAEAFF
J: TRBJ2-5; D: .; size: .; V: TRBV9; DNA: TGTGCCAGCAGCATCGGGACAAACCAAGAGACCCAGTACTTC; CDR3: CASSIGTNQETQYF
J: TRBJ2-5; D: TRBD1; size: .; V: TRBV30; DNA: TGTGCCTGGAGGACAGGGGTCAGGGAGACCCAGTACTTC; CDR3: CAWRTGVRETQYF
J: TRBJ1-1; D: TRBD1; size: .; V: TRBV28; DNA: TGTGCCAGCAGACGTGGGGACAGACGTAACACTGAAGCTTTCTTT; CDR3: CASRRGDRRNTEAFF
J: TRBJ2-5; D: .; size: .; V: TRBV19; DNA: TGTGCCAGTAGTATGGGAGACCCTAATAGGTGGACCCAGTACTTC; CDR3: CASSMGDPNRWTQYF
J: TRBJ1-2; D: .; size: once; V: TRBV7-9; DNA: TGTGCCAGCAGCCCTCAATCCAGATCTCTCTATGGCTACACCTTC; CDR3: CASSPQSRSLYGYTF
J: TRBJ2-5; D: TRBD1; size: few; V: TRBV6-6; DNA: TGTGCCAGCACTATCAGGACAGGGGGAGAGACCCAGTACTTC; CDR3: CASTIRTGGETQYF
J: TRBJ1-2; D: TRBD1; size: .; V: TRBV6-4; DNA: TGTGCCAGCAGTTCGGGACAGAACAGCCCCTATGGCTACACCTTC; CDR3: CASSSGQNSPYGYTF
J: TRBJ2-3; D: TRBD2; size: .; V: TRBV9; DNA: TGTGCCAGCAGCGTAGAAGGGAGGGATAGCACAGATACGCAGTATTTT; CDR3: CASSVEGRDSTDTQYF
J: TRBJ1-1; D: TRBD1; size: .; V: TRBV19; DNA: TGTGCCAGTAGTCCCGACAGGGGGCTTGGCACTGAAGCTTTCTTT; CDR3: CASSPDRGLGTEAFF